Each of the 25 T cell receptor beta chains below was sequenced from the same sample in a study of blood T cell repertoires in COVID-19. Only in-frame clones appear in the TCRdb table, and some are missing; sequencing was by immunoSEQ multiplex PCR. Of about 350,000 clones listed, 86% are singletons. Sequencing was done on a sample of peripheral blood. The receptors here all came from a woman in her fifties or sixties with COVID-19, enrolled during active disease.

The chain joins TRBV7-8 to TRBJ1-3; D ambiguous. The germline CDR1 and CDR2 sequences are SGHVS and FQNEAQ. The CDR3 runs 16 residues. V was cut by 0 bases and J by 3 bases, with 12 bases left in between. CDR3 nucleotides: TGTGCCAGCAGCTTAGCGCGGAGAGCTGTTGGAAACACCATATATTTT. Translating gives CASSLARRAVGNTIYF. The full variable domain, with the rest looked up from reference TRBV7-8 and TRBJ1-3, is GAGVSQSPRYKVAKRGQDVALRCDPISGHVSLFWYQQALGQGPEFLTYFQNEAQLDKSGLPSDRFFAERPEGSVSTLKIQRTQQEDSAVYLCASSLARRAVGNTIYFGEGSWLTVV.

The CDR3 DNA follows: TGTGCCAGCAGCTACCACGACGGACAACTCATCCCGCCCCAGCATTTT. Translation: CASSYHDGQLIPPQHF. This chain uses TRBV5-6 with TRBJ1-5; tentative D call: TRBD1 (5 bases). Trimming took off 3 bases at V and 9 bases at J, with 22 bases between the two ends. Germline V gene lookup returns CDR1 SGHDT and CDR2 YYEEEE. The length of the CDR3 is 16 residues.

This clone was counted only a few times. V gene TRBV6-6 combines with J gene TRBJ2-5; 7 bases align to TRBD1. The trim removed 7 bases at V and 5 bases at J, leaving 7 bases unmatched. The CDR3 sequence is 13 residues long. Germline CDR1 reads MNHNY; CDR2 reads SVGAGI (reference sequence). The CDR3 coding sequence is TGTGCCAGCACCCACGGACAGGCGGAGACCCAGTACTTC. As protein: CASTHGQAETQYF.

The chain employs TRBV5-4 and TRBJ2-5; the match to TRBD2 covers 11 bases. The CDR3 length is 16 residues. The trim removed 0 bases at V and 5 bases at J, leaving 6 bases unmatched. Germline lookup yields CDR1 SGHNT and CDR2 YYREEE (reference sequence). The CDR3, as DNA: TGTGCCAGCAGCTTGGGCGGGACTAGCGGAAGGGAGACCCAGTACTTC. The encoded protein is CASSLGGTSGRETQYF.

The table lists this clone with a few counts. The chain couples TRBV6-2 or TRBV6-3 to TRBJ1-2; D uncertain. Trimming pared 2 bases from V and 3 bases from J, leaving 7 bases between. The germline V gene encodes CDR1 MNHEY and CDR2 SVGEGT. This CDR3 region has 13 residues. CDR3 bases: TGTGCCAGCAGTTACCGGGAGGACTATGGCTACACCTTC. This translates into CASSYREDYGYTF.

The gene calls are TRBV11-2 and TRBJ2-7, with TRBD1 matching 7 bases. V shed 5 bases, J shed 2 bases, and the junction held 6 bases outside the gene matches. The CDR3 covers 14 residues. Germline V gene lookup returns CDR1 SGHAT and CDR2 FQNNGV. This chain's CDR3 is CASSRRTGPYEQYF. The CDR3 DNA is TGTGCCAGCAGCCGGCGGACAGGTCCCTACGAGCAGTACTTC.

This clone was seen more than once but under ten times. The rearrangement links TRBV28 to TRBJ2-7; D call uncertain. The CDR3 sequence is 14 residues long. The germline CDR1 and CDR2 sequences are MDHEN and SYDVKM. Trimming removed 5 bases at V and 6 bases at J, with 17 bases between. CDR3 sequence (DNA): TGTGCCAGCAGTACTATCGGTCAGAAAGGCGAGCAGTACTTC. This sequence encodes CASSTIGQKGEQYF.

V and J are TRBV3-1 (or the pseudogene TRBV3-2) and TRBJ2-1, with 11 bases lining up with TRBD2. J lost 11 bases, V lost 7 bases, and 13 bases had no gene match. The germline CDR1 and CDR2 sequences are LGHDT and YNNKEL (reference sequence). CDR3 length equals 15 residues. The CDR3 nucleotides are TGTGCCAGCACCCCTCGAGGTAGCGGGGGGGGAAAGCAGTTCTTC. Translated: CASTPRGSGGGKQFF.

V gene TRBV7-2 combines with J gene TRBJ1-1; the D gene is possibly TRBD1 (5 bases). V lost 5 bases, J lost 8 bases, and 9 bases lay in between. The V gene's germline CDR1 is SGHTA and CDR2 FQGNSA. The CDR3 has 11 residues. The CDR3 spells CASSLQGEAFF. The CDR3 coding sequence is TGTGCCAGCAGCCTCCAGGGAGAAGCTTTCTTT.

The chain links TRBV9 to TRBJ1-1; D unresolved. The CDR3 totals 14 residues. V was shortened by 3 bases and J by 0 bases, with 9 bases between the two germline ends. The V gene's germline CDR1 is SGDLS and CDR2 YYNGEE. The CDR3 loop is CASSATPMNTEAFF. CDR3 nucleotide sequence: TGTGCCAGCAGCGCAACACCCATGAACACTGAAGCTTTCTTT.

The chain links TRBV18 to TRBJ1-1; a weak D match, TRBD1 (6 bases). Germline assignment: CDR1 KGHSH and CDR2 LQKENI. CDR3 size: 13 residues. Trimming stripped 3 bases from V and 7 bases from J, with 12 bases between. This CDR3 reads CASSPQGLGEAFF. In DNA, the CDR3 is TGTGCCAGCTCACCTCAGGGGCTAGGTGAAGCTTTCTTT.

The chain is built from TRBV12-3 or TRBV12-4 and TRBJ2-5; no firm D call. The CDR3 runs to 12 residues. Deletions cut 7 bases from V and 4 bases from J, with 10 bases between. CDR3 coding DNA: TGTGCCAGCACGAGGTTGGGAGAGACCCAGTACTTC. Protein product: CASTRLGETQYF.

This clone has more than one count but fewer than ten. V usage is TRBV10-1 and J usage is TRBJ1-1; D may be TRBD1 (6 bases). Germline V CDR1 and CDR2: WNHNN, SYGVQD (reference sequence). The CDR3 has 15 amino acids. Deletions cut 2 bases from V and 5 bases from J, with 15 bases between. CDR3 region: CASSEGAGVGTEAFF. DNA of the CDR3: TGCGCCAGCAGTGAGGGCGCAGGGGTGGGAACTGAAGCTTTCTTT.

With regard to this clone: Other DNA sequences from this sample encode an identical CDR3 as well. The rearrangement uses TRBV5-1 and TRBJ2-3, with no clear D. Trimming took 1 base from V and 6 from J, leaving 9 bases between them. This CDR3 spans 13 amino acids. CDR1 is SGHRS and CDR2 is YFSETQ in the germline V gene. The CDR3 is CASSLSPGDTQYF. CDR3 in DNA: TGCGCCAGCAGCTTGAGTCCCGGGGATACGCAGTATTTT.

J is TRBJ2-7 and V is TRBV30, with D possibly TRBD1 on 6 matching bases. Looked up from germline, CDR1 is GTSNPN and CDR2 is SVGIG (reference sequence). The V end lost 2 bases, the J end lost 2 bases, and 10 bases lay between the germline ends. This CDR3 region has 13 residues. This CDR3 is CAWSYGTPYEQYF. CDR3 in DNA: TGTGCCTGGAGTTACGGGACACCCTACGAGCAGTACTTC.

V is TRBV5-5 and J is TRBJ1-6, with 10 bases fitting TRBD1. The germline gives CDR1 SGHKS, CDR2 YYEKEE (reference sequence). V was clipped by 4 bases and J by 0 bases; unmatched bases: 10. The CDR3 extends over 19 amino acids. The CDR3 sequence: CASSPGTGAVSSYNSPLHF. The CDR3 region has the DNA TGTGCCAGCAGCCCCGGGACAGGGGCCGTGAGCTCCTATAATTCACCCCTCCACTTT.

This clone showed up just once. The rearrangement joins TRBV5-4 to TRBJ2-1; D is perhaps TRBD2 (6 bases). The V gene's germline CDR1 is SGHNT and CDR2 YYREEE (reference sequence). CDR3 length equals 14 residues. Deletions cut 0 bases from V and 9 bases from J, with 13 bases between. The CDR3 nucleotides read TGTGCCAGCAGCTTGGTGGGTCGGGGAGGTGAGCAGTTCTTC. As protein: CASSLVGRGGEQFF.

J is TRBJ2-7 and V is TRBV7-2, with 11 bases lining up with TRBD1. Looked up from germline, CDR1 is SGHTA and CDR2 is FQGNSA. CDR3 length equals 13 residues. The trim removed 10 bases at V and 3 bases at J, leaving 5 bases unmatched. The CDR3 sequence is CANPDRGLYEQYF. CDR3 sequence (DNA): TGTGCCAACCCGGACAGGGGGCTCTACGAGCAGTACTTC.

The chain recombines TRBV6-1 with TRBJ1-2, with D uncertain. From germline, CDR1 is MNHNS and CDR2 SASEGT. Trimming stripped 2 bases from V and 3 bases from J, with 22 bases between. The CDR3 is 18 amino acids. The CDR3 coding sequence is TGTGCCAGCAGTGAACTAGATGGACCGCTGACGGGAGACTATGGCTACACCTTC. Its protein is CASSELDGPLTGDYGYTF.

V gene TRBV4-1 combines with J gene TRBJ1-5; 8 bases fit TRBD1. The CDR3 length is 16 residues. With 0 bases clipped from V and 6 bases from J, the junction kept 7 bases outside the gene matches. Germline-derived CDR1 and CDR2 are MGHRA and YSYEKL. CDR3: CASSQEGAGGGQPQHF. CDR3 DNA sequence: TGCGCCAGCAGCCAAGAGGGGGCAGGGGGCGGTCAGCCCCAGCATTTT.

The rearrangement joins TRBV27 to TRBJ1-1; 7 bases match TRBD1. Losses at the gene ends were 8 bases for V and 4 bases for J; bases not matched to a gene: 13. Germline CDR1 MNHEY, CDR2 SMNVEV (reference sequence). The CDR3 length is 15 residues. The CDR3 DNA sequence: TGTGCCAGCTCTCGCCTACAGGGGATATTCACTGAAGCTTTCTTT. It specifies CASSRLQGIFTEAFF.

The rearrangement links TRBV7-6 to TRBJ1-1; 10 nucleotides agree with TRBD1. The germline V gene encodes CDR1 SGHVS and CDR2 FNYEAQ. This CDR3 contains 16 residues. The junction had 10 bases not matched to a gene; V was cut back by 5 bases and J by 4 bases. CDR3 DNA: TGTGCCAGCAGCCTCGGACAGGGGGGTACCAGCACTGAAGCTTTCTTT. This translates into CASSLGQGGTSTEAFF.

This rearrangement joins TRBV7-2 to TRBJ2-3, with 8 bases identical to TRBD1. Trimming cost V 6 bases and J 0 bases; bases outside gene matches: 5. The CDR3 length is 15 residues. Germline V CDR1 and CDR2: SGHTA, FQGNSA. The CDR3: CASRGTGPSTDTQYF. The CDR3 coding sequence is TGTGCCAGCAGGGGGACAGGACCTAGCACAGATACGCAGTATTTT.

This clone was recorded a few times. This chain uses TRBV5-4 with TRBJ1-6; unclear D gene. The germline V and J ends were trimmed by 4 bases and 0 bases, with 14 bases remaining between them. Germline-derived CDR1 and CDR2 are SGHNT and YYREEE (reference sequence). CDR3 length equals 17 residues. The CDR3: CASSPGGRGSYNSPLHF. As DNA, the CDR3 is TGTGCCAGCAGCCCTGGTGGCAGAGGCTCCTATAATTCACCCCTCCACTTT.

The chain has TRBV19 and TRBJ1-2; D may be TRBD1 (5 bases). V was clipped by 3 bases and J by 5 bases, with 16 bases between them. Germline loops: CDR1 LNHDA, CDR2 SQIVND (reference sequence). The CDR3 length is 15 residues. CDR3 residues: CASSIRTPGRYGYTF. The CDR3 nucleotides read TGTGCCAGTAGTATCCGGACACCGGGGAGGTATGGCTACACCTTC.